This T cell receptor (beta chain) was observed in a study of beta chain features in type 1 diabetes. Turning to this clone: Its matching antigen is unknown.

CD45RO/CCR7/CD25/CD127/CD95/CD27 separated CD4+ naive, central memory, regulatory and stem cell-like memory cells by sorting. Once sorted, every population was more than 95% pure. Notes on the study in general: Within the patient group, naive, central memory and Treg TCRB repertoires appeared more similar to each other than within healthy donors. High TCR expression in some cells could lead to their over-representation in cDNA sequencing. Within each of all four CD4+ subsets, Type 1 diabetes patients had TCRB CDR3s that were moderately but significantly shorter.

What was sequenced were expressed TCRB transcripts, since all of the isolated RNA had been reverse transcribed. Profiled with immunoSEQ multiplex PCR; TCRdb holds only in-frame clones, not every one. The table lists under 350,000 clones, roughly an eighth of them singletons. The receptor comes from a man aged 25 to 40 with type 1 diabetes. What was sequenced was naive CD4+ T cells from blood.

The CDR3 is CSVNRDTGTDTQYF. The CDR3 DNA is TGCAGCGTTAACCGGGACACAGGCACAGATACGCAGTATTTT. The chain couples TRBV29-1 to TRBJ2-3; a possible D gene is TRBD1 (6 bases). The V end was cut by 5 bases, the J end by 1 base, with 13 bases between. The CDR3 has 14 amino acids. Germline V gene data show CDR1 as SQVTM and CDR2 as ANQGSEA.